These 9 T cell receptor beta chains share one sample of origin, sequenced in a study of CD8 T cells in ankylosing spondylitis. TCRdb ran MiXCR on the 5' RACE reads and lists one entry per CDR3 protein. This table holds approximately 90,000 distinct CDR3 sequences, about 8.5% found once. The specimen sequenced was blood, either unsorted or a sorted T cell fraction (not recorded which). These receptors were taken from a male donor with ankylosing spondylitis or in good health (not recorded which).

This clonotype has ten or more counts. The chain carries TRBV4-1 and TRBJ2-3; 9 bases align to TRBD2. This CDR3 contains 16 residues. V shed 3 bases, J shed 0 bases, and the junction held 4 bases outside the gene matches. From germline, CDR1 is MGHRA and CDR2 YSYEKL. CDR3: CASSHLAGTSTDTQYF. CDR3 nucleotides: TGCGCCAGCAGCCATCTAGCGGGGACTAGCACAGATACGCAGTATTTT.

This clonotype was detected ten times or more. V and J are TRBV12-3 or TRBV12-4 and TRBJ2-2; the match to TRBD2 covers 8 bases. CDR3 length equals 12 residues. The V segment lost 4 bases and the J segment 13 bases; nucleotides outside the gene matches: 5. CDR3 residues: CASSSGGSGLFF. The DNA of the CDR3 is TGTGCCAGCAGTTCGGGGGGGAGTGGGCTGTTTTTT.

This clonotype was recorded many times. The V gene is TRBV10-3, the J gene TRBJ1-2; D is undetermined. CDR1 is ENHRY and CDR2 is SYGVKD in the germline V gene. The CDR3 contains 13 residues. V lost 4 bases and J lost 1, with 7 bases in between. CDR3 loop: CAISVERNYGYTF. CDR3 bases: TGTGCCATCAGTGTGGAACGTAACTATGGCTACACCTTC.

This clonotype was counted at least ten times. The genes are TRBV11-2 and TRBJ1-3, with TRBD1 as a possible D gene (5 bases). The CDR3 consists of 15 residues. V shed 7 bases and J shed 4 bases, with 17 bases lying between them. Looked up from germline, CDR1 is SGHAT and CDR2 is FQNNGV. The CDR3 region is CASTKQWTSGNTIYF. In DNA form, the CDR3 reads TGTGCCAGCACCAAACAGTGGACAAGCGGAAACACCATATATTTT.

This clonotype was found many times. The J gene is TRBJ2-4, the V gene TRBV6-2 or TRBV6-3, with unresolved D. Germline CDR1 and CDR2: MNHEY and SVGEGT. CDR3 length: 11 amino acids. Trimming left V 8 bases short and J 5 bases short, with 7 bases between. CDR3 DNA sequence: TGTGCCAGCTCTCGGCAAAACATTCAGTACTTC. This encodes CASSRQNIQYF.

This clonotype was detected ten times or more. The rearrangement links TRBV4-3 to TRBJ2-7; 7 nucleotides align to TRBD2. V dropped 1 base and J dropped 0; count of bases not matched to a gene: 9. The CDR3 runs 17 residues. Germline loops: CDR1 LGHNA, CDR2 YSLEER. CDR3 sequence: CASSQGLAETLSYEQYF. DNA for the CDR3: TGCGCCAGCAGCCAAGGTCTAGCGGAAACCCTCTCCTACGAGCAGTACTTC.

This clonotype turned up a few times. The CDR3 sequence: CASSRRGRGSYEQYF. CDR3 bases: TGTGCCAGCAGCCGGAGAGGCAGGGGTTCCTACGAGCAGTACTTC. The chain uses TRBV7-2 and TRBJ2-7; D might be TRBD1 (6 bases). Between the trimmed V and J ends, which lost 5 bases and 1 base, there was a span of 15 bases. The CDR3 totals 15 residues. Germline assignment: CDR1 SGHTA and CDR2 FQGNSA.

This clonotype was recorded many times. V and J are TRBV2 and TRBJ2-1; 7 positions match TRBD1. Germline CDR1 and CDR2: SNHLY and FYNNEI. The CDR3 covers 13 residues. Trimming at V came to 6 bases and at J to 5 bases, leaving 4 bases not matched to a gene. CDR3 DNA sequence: TGTGCCAGCAGACGGACAGGAAACAATGAGCAGTTCTTC. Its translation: CASRRTGNNEQFF.

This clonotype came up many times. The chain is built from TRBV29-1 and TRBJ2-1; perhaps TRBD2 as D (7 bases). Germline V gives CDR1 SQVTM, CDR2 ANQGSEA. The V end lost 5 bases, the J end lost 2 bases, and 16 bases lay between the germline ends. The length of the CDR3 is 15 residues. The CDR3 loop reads CSVSRGGGPYNEQFF. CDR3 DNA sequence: TGCAGCGTTTCCCGAGGGGGGGGTCCCTACAATGAGCAGTTCTTC.